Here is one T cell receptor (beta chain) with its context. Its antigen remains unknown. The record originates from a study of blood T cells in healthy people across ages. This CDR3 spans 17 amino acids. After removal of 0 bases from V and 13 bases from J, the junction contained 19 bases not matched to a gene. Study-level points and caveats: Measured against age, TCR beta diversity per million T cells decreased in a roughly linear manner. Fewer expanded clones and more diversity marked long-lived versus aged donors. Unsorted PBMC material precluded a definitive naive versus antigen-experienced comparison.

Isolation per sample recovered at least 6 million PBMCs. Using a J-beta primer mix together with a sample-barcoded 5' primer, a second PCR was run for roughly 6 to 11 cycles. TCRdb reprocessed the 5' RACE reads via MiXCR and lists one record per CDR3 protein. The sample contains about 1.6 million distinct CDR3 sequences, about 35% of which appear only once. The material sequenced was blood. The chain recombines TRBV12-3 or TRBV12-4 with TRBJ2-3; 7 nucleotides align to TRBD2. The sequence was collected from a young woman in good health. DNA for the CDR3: TGTGCCAGCAGTTTAGCGTATACTAGCGTACGACCAGATATGGAGTATTTT. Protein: CASSLAYTSVRPDMEYF.